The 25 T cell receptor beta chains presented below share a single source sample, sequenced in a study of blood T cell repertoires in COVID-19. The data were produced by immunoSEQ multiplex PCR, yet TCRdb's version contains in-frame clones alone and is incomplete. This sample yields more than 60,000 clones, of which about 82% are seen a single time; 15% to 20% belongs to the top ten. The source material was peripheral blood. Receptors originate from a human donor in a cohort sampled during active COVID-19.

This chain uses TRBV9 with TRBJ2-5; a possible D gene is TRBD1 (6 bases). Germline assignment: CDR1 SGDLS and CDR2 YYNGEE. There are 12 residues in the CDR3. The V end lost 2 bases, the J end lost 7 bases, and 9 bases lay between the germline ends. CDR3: CASSVRGGTQYF. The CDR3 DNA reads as TGTGCCAGCAGCGTCAGGGGCGGGACCCAGTACTTC.

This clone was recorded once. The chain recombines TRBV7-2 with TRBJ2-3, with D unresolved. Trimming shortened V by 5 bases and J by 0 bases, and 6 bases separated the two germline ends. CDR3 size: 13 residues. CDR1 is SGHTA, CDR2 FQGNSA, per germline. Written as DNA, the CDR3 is TGTGCCAGCAGCAAACAGAGCACAGATACGCAGTATTTT. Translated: CASSKQSTDTQYF.

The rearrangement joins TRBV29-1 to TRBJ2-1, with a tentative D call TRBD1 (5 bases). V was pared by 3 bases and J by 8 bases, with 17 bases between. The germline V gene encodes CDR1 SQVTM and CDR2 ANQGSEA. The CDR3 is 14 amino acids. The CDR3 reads CSVDKGALRDEQFF. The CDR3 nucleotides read TGCAGCGTTGATAAAGGGGCGCTCCGAGATGAGCAGTTCTTC.

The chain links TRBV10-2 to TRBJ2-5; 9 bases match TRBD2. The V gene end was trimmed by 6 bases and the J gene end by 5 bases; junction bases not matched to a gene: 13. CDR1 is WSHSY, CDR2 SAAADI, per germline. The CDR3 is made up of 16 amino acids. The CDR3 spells CASRTLIGGGAETQYF. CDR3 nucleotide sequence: TGCGCCAGCAGAACGTTAATAGGCGGGGGGGCTGAGACCCAGTACTTC.

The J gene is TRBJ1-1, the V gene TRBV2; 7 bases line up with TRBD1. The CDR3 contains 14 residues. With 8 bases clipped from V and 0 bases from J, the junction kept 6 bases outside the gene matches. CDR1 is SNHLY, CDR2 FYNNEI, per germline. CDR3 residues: CASSHRGMNTEAFF. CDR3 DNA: TGTGCCAGCTCTCACAGGGGCATGAACACTGAAGCTTTCTTT.

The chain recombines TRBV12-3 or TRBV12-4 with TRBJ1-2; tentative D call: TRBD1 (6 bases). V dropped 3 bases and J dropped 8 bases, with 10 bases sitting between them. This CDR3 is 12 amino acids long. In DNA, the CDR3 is TGTGCCAGCAGTTTCGGACAGAGGGGCTACACCTTC. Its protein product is CASSFGQRGYTF.

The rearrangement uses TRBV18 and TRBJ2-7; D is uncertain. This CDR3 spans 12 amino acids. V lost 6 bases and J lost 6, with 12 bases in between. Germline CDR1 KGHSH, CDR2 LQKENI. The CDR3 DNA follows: TGTGCCAGCTCTTCCACTTCCCCCGAGCAGTACTTC. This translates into CASSSTSPEQYF. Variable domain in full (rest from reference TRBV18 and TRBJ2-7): NAGVMQNPRHLVRRRGQEARLRCSPMKGHSHVYWYRQLPEEGLKFMVYLQKENIIDESGMPKERFSAEFPKEGPSILRIQQVVRGDSAAYFCASSSTSPEQYFGPGTRLTVT.

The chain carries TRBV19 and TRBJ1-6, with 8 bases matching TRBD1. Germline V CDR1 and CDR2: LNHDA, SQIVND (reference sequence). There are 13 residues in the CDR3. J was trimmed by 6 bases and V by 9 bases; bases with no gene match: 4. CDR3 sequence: CASSDRVNSPLHF. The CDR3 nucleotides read TGTGCCAGCTCGGACAGGGTTAATTCACCCCTCCACTTT. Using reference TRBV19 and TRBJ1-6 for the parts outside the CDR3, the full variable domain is DGGITQSPKYLFRKEGQNVTLSCEQNLNHDAMYWYRQDPGQGLRLIYYSQIVNDFQKGDIAEGYSVSREKKESFPLTVTSAQKNPTAFYLCASSDRVNSPLHFGNGTRLTVT.

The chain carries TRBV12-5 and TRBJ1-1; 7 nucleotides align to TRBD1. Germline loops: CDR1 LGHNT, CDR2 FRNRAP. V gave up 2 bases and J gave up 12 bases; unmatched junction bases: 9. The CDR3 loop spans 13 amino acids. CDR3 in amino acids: CASGLYSAGGTFF. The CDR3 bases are TGTGCTAGTGGTTTGTATTCCGCAGGGGGTACTTTCTTT.

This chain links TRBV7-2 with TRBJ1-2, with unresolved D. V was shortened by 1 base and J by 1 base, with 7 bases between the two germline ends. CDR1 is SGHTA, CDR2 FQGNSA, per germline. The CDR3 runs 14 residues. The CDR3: CASSLGRSNYGYTF. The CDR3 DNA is TGTGCCAGCAGCTTAGGTCGGAGTAACTATGGCTACACCTTC. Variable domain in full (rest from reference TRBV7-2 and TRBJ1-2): GAGVSQSPSNKVTEKGKDVELRCDPISGHTALYWYRQSLGQGLEFLIYFQGNSAPDKSGLPSDRFSAERTGGSVSTLTIQRTQQEDSAVYLCASSLGRSNYGYTFGSGTRLTVV.

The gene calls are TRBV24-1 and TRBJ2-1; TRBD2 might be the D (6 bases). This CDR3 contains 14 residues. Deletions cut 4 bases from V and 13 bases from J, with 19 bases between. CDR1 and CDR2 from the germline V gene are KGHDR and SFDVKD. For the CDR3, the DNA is TGTGCCACCAGTGAGCCGGGAGCTACAAACCCCCAGTTCTTC. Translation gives CATSEPGATNPQFF.

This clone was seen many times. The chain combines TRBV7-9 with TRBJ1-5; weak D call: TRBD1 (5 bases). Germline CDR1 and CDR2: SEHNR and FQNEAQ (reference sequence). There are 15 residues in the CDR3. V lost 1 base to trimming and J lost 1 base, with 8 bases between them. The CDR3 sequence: CASSLEGLSNQPQHF. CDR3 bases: TGTGCCAGCAGCTTAGAGGGGTTAAGCAATCAGCCCCAGCATTTT.

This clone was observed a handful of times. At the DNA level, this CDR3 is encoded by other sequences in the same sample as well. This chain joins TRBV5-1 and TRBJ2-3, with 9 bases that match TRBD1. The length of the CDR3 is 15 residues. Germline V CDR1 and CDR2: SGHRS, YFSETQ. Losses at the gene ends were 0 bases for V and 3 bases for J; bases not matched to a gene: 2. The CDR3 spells CASSLAGQGTDTQYF. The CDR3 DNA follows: TGCGCCAGCAGCTTGGCCGGACAGGGGACAGATACGCAGTATTTT.

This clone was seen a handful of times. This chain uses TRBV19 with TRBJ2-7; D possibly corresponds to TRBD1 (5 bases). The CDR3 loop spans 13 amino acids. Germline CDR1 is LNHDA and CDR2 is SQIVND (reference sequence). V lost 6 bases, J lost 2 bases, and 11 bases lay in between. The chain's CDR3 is CASSGQGTYEQYF. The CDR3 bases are TGTGCCAGTAGCGGCCAGGGCACCTACGAGCAGTACTTC.

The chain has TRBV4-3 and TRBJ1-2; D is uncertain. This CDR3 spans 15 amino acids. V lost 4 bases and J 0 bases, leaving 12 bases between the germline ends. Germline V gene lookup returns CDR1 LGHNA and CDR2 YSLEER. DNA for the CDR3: TGCGCCAGCAGCCCCACCCTATTAGCTAACTATGGCTACACCTTC. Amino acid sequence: CASSPTLLANYGYTF.

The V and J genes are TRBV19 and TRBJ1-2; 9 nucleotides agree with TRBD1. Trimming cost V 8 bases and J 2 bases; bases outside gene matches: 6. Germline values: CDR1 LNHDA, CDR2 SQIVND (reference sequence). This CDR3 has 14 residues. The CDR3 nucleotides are TGTGCCAGTTCGGATACAGGGGGCAACTATGGCTACACCTTC. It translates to CASSDTGGNYGYTF.

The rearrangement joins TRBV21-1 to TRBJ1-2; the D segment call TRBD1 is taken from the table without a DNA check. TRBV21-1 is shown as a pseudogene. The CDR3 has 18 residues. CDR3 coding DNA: TGTGCCAGCAGCGCACAGGGGGCGAGGTCTCGGTTTGGCGATGGCTACACCTTC. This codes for CASSAQGARSRFGDGYTF.

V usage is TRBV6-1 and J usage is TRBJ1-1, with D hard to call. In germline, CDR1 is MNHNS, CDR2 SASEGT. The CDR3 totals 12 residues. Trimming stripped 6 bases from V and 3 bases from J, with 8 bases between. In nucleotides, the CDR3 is TGTGCCAGCAGAGAATCCGACACTGAAGCTTTCTTT. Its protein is CASRESDTEAFF.

CDR3: CASSTDRTNTGELFF. The CDR3 nucleotides read TGTGCCAGCAGTACGGACAGGACGAACACCGGGGAGCTGTTTTTT. The rearrangement links TRBV27 to TRBJ2-2; TRBD1 agrees at 7 bases. The CDR3 runs 15 residues. V was pared by 5 bases and J by 0 bases, with 3 bases of the junction left unmatched. Germline CDR1 reads MNHEY; CDR2 reads SMNVEV (reference sequence).

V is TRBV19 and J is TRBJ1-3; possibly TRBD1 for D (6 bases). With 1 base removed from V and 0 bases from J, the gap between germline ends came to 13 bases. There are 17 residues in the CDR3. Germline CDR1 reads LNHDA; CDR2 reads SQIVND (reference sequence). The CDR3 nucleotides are TGTGCCAGTAGTATAGTGGGGGCACCCTCCTCTGGAAACACCATATATTTT. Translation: CASSIVGAPSSGNTIYF.

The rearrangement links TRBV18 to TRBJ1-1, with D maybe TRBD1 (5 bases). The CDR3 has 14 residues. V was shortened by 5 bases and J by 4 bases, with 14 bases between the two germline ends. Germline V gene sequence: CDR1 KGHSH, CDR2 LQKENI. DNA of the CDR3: TGTGCCAGCTCATTGACAGTACGGAGCACTGAAGCTTTCTTT. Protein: CASSLTVRSTEAFF.

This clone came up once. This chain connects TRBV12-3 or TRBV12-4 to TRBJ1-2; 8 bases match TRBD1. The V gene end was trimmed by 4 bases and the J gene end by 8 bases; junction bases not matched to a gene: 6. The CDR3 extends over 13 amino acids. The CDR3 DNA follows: TGTGCCAGCAGTTACCGGACAGGGATCGGCTACACCTTC. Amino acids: CASSYRTGIGYTF.

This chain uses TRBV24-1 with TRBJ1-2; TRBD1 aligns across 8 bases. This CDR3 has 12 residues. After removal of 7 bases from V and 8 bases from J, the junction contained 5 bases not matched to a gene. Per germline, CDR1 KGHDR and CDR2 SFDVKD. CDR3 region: CATRGQVGGYTF. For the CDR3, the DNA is TGTGCCACCAGGGGACAGGTTGGCGGCTACACCTTC.

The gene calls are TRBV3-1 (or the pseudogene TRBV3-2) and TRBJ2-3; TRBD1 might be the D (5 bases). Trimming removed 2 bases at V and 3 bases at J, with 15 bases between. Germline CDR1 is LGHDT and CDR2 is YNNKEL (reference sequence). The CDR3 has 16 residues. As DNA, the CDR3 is TGTGCCAGCAGCCAAAATTCTGGACAAGGAACAGATACGCAGTATTTT. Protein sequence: CASSQNSGQGTDTQYF.

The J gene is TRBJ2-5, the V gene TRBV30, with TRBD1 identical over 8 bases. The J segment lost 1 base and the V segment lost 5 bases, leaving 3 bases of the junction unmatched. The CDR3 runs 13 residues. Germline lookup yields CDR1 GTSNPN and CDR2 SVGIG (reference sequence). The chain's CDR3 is CAWATGGQETQYF. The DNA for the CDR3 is TGTGCCTGGGCTACAGGGGGCCAAGAGACCCAGTACTTC. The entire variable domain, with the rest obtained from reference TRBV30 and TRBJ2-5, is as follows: SQTIHQWPATLVQPVGSPLSLECTVEGTSNPNLYWYRQAAGRGLQLLFYSVGIGQISSEVPQNLSASRPQDRQFILSSKKLLLSDSGFYLCAWATGGQETQYFGPGTRLLVL.